These T cell receptor beta chains were read from a single sample in a study of cytomegalovirus exposure and HLA in healthy donors. The protocol was immunoSEQ multiplex PCR, while the TCRdb copy is restricted to in-frame clones and leaves out a portion. This table holds about 130,000 clones, around 73% found once. The sequencing input was PBMCs. The receptors were gathered from a female donor in good health and CMV-seronegative. CDR3s include the opening cysteine and the closing phenylalanine or tryptophan. Fields, in order: J gene, D gene, clone size, V gene, CDR3 protein, CDR3 DNA. A D gene is named only where the DNA matches it firmly. A row's size may be missing; if present it is once, few, many or a size class.

TRBJ2-7 NA NA TRBV4-1 CASSLQRGYEQYF TGCGCCAGCAGCCTCCAAAGGGGCTACGAGCAGTACTTC
TRBJ2-7 NA NA TRBV6-5 CASSYSAQASYEQYF TGTGCCAGCAGTTACTCTGCCCAGGCCTCCTACGAGCAGTACTTC
TRBJ1-5 TRBD1 once TRBV18 CASSLGTGNNQPQHF TGTGCCAGCTCACTTGGGACAGGGAATAATCAGCCCCAGCATTTT
TRBJ2-7 NA NA TRBV19 CASSAYTDRSYEQYF TGTGCCAGTAGCGCTTATACAGACCGCTCCTACGAGCAGTACTTC
TRBJ2-3 TRBD2 NA TRBV29-1 CSVVGREGIDTQYF TGCAGCGTTGTCGGTAGGGAGGGGATAGATACGCAGTATTTT
TRBJ1-5 TRBD1 NA TRBV19 CASRRDRGSGQPQHF TGTGCCAGTAGAAGGGACAGGGGCTCGGGTCAGCCCCAGCATTTT
TRBJ1-2 TRBD1 NA TRBV7-2 CASSQALFGQGGSYTF TGTGCCAGCAGCCAAGCCCTATTCGGACAGGGAGGTAGCTACACCTTC
TRBJ1-4 NA NA TRBV6-5 CASSPGPSTNEKLFF TGTGCCAGCAGTCCTGGGCCTTCAACTAATGAAAAACTGTTTTTT
TRBJ2-7 NA NA TRBV18 CASSWAAGDHEQYF TGTGCCAGCTCCTGGGCGGCAGGGGACCACGAGCAGTACTTC
TRBJ2-7 TRBD1 few TRBV27 CASSSRTGTYEQYF TGTGCCAGCAGTTCCCGGACAGGGACCTACGAGCAGTACTTC
TRBJ1-1 NA NA TRBV5-1 CASSPGGGTEAFF TGCGCCAGCAGCCCTGGGGGAGGGACTGAAGCTTTCTTT
TRBJ2-1 NA NA TRBV9 CASSVGAGSYNEQFF TGTGCCAGCAGCGTAGGGGCGGGATCCTACAATGAGCAGTTCTTC
TRBJ2-1 TRBD2 NA TRBV5-4 CASSPGLAIRDEQFF TGTGCCAGCAGCCCGGGACTAGCGATCAGAGATGAGCAGTTCTTC
TRBJ2-1 TRBD2 few TRBV7-3 CASSLGTSNEQFF TGTGCCAGCAGCCTCGGGACTAGCAATGAGCAGTTCTTC
TRBJ2-1 TRBD2 few TRBV4-1 CASSAGLAGGNEQFF TGCGCCAGCAGCGCGGGACTAGCGGGAGGGAATGAGCAGTTCTTC
TRBJ2-5 TRBD1 few TRBV11-2 CASSILDQGEGETQYF TGTGCCAGCAGCATTTTGGATCAGGGGGAAGGAGAGACCCAGTACTTC
TRBJ1-4 NA NA TRBV30 CAWSVPGREKLFF TGTGCCTGGAGTGTACCAGGTCGAGAAAAACTGTTTTTT
TRBJ1-2 NA NA TRBV6-1 CASSTGTRYGYTF TGTGCCAGCAGCACCGGGACTCGCTATGGCTACACCTTC
TRBJ2-7 TRBD2 once TRBV28 CASSSQREGREEQYF TGTGCCAGCAGTTCGCAGCGGGAGGGTCGAGAGGAGCAGTACTTC
TRBJ2-3 TRBD2 NA TRBV7-9 CASSGGLAGDNTDTQYF TGTGCCAGCAGCGGTGGACTAGCGGGAGACAATACAGATACGCAGTATTTT
TRBJ1-1 NA few TRBV6-6 CASSYRAGDTEAFF TGTGCCAGCAGTTATAGGGCAGGGGACACTGAAGCTTTCTTT
TRBJ2-1 NA NA TRBV6-1 CASSEDQRPSYNEQFF TGTGCCAGCAGTGAAGACCAGCGCCCCTCCTACAATGAGCAGTTCTTC
TRBJ2-7 TRBD1 once TRBV10-3 CAISHQGAYEQYF TGTGCCATCAGTCATCAGGGGGCCTACGAGCAGTACTTC
TRBJ2-1 NA NA TRBV4-3 CASSQDALPSYNEQFF TGCGCCAGCAGCCAAGACGCACTGCCTTCCTACAATGAGCAGTTCTTC
TRBJ1-6 NA NA TRBV4-1 CASSHPWEGAYNSPLHF TGCGCCAGCAGCCATCCGTGGGAGGGGGCCTATAATTCACCCCTCCACTTT
TRBJ1-2 NA NA TRBV5-4 CASIAYPQTSNYGYTF TGTGCCAGCATAGCTTACCCTCAGACCTCTAACTATGGCTACACCTTC
TRBJ2-5 TRBD2 once TRBV6-1 CASSEGFLAGGAQETQYF TGTGCCAGCAGTGAAGGCTTCTTGGCGGGAGGGGCCCAAGAGACCCAGTACTTC
TRBJ2-3 NA NA TRBV7-2 CASSFTRARASTDTQYF TGTGCCAGCAGCTTTACTAGGGCCCGTGCTAGCACAGATACGCAGTATTTT
TRBJ1-2 NA NA TRBV5-1 CASSPQGDYGYTF TGCGCCAGCAGCCCACAGGGTGACTATGGCTACACCTTC
TRBJ2-7 TRBD1 NA TRBV5-1 CASSAFGTGVSEQYF TGCGCCAGCAGCGCCTTCGGGACAGGGGTCAGTGAGCAGTACTTC
TRBJ2-6 TRBD2 NA TRBV5-1 CASSPGGSGANVLTF TGCGCCAGCAGCCCGGGGGGGTCCGGGGCCAACGTCCTGACTTTC